This T cell receptor beta chain was observed in a study of T cell responses to AZD1222 COVID-19 vaccine (dated by TCRdb to the early 2020s). Regarding the study in general: A total of 230 to 250 trial participants underwent TCR sequencing, of whom some 210 received two doses of AZD1222 and some 26 received two doses of the MenACWY control vaccine. Trial participants were enrolled by age into 18-55, 56-69 and 70-plus year subgroups, with 148, 28 and 57 TCR-sequenced participants respectively. Results and caveats for the whole study, not just this receptor: The vaccine-associated CD4 TCRs covered the entire spike protein, and the dominant responses fell in regions 160-218 and 743-854. No day 14 peak-response samples were available, so repertoires were characterized only after the peak T cell response. Participants were mostly white British, with more females than males. The authors suggested clonal diversity may have been underestimated. Conclusions about previously exposed vaccinees are limited because only 5 or 6 AZD1222 recipients were SARS-CoV-2 seropositive at baseline. Epitopes outside the regions mutated in the B.1.351 and B.1.1.7 variants were reportedly recognized by nearly half of the unique spike-specific TCRs. In the small 56-69-year group, the increase in depth fell short of significance, most likely because of low power. A significant rise in spike-specific TCR breadth and depth was observed after two AZD1222 doses relative to day 0 and relative to MenACWY recipients.

The CDR3 regions of human TCRbeta chains were subjected to immunosequencing. The source study handled its data this way. Repertoire TCRs were matched against a reference library of SARS-CoV-2-specific TCRs generated with the MIRA antigen-specificity platform. Breadth was defined as the fraction of unique TCRs that were SARS-CoV-2-associated. Depth was defined as the fraction of total T cells that were SARS-CoV-2-associated. Each spike-specific TCR was assigned to its reactive spike region and to a CD4 or CD8 class using the MIRA data. Log10-transformed breadth and depth values were compared by one-way ANOVA with Sidak's multiple comparisons tests. This immuneACCESS table, as held by TCRdb, lists in-frame sequences with V and J called but not all clones. Of the missing ones, under half trace to an unresolved V gene in checked studies; the others have no known cause. From that table come the V and J calls and clone size; the DNA was used to work out D and trimming. This sample holds 140,000 to 150,000 clones; about 90% were observed only once. About 7.5% of the sample is held by the ten biggest clonotypes.

The CDR3 contains 12 residues, cysteine and phenylalanine counted. Only the CDR3 portion is preserved as DNA: 36 bases, with reading frame beginning at the first base. V is cut back by 9 bases and J by 8 bases, with 6 bases in the junction unmatched. Reading the germline V gene gives CDR1 SGHVS and CDR2 FNYEAQ. The sample's time point label, decoded: about 28 days (+/-7) after the second vaccine dose. In the paper's terms, the treatment or condition label means: meningococcal conjugate vaccine given as trial control. Samples from vaccinated people were obtained from the UK trials COV001 and COV002, which included a single-blind randomized controlled phase 2/3 trial of AZD1222 (ChAdOx1 nCoV-19) in healthy adults. For TCRbeta chain sequencing, PBMC samples were collected from trial participants at day 0 and at day 28 after the second dose. In the case of this clone: It has no known antigen specificity. Base qualities are missing; no much larger clone stands one base away.

The specimen was peripheral blood, collected 28 days after the second dose of the MenACWY control vaccine. This receptor was obtained from an adult who received the MenACWY meningococcal vaccine as a control. The V and J segments used are TRBV7-6 and TRBJ2-1; 8 central bases correspond to TRBD1. The DNA sequence is as follows: TGTGCCAGTACAGGGGGTGGGGATGAGCAGTTCTTC. Its protein reads: CASTGGGDEQFF.